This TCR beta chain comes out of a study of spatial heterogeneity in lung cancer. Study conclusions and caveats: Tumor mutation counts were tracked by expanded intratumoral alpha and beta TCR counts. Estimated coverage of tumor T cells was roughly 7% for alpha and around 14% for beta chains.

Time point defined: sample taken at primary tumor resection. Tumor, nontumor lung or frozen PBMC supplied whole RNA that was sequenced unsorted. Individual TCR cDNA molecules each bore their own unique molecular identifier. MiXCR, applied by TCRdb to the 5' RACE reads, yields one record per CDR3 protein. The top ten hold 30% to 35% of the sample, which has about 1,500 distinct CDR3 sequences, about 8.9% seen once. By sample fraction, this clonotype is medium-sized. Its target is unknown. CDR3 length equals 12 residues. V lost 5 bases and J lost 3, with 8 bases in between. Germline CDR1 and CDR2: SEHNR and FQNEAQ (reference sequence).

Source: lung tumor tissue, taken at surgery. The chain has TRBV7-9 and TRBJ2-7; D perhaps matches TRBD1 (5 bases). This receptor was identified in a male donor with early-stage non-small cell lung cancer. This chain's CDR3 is CASSVGVYEQYF. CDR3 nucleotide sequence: TGTGCCAGCAGCGTAGGGGTCTACGAGCAGTACTTC.